The sequence of this TCR beta chain was determined in a study of blood T cell repertoires in COVID-19. Original methodology: For nucleated cells, counts were estimated from reference gene primer amplification. Produced via immunoSEQ multiplex PCR; TCRdb's table is partial and in-frame only. The DNA gave D and trimming, while V, J and clone size come from that table. The data hold 250,000 to 300,000 clones, with about four fifths observed a single time. Germline-derived CDR1 and CDR2 are SNHLY and FYNNEI. This CDR3 is 12 amino acids long. The V end lost 5 bases, the J end lost 5 bases, and 8 bases lay between the germline ends.

Sample: peripheral blood. This TCR came from a woman in her sixties or seventies with active or convalescent COVID-19. The J gene is TRBJ2-3, the V gene TRBV2, with D hard to call. CDR3 coding DNA: TGTGCCAGCAGTCCGACTGTAGATACGCAGTATTTT. Encoded protein: CASSPTVDTQYF.